These T cell receptor beta chains were read from a single sample in a study of T-cell memory formation after mild COVID-19. TCRdb independently ran MiXCR on the 5' RACE reads; one entry per CDR3 protein. The sample has some 340,000 distinct CDR3 sequences; about an eighth are singletons. Sequences were obtained from PBMCs or a T cell subset sorted from them (not recorded which). The receptor set was obtained from a man in his late teens or twenties who had mild COVID-19 (a few samples of this study predate the infection). Cell type and time point are not known. Both conserved end residues are part of each CDR3. A D gene is named only where the DNA matches it firmly. Clone sizes are given selectively: once, few, many, or a class where the clone is expanded.

d_gene: NA
j_gene: TRBJ2-1
v_gene: TRBV4-2
abundance: few
CDR3nt: TGTGCCAGCAGCCAAGAGGGGACTCAAATTTACAATGAGCAGTTCTTC
CDR3aa: CASSQEGTQIYNEQFF

d_gene: NA
j_gene: TRBJ2-7
v_gene: TRBV2
abundance: NA
CDR3nt: TGTGCCAGCAGTGAAAGCCGTCTGTACGAGCAGTACTTC
CDR3aa: CASSESRLYEQYF

d_gene: TRBD1
j_gene: TRBJ1-1
v_gene: TRBV6-5
abundance: NA
CDR3nt: TGTGCCAGCAGTTACTCCTCGGGACAGGGGAATAATGAAGCTTTCTTT
CDR3aa: CASSYSSGQGNNEAFF

d_gene: NA
j_gene: TRBJ1-3
v_gene: TRBV12-3/TRBV12-4
abundance: few
CDR3nt: TGTGCCAGCAGTCGACAGGTCACTGGAAACACCATATATTTT
CDR3aa: CASSRQVTGNTIYF

d_gene: NA
j_gene: TRBJ2-2
v_gene: TRBV7-3
abundance: NA
CDR3nt: TGTGCCAGCAGCTCCCCAGGGGGGGCGACCGGGGAGCTGTTTTTT
CDR3aa: CASSSPGGATGELFF

d_gene: NA
j_gene: TRBJ2-6
v_gene: TRBV6-6
abundance: NA
CDR3nt: TGTGCCAGCAGTTACGACTCTGGGGCCAACGTCCTGACTTTC
CDR3aa: CASSYDSGANVLTF

d_gene: NA
j_gene: TRBJ1-2
v_gene: TRBV12-3/TRBV12-4
abundance: NA
CDR3nt: TGTGCCAGCAGTTTCGGACCCATCGGTTATGGCTACACCTTC
CDR3aa: CASSFGPIGYGYTF

d_gene: TRBD2
j_gene: TRBJ2-7
v_gene: TRBV7-3
abundance: few
CDR3nt: TGTGCCAGCAGCTTAGATCCTAGCGGAAAGTACGAGCAGTACTTC
CDR3aa: CASSLDPSGKYEQYF

d_gene: NA
j_gene: TRBJ2-4
v_gene: TRBV5-1
abundance: NA
CDR3nt: TGCGCCAGCAGCGATCTTATGGGGGTACAAAACATTCAGTACTTC
CDR3aa: CASSDLMGVQNIQYF

d_gene: TRBD1
j_gene: TRBJ2-3
v_gene: TRBV13
abundance: NA
CDR3nt: TGTGCCAGCAGCCGAATTGACAGGGCACAAACGTCCACAGATACGCAGTATTTT
CDR3aa: CASSRIDRAQTSTDTQYF

d_gene: TRBD2
j_gene: TRBJ2-3
v_gene: TRBV5-1
abundance: NA
CDR3nt: TGCGCCAGCAGCTTGGACCTAGCGGGGGCCAAGTCTTTT
CDR3aa: CASSLDLAGAKSF

d_gene: NA
j_gene: TRBJ1-2
v_gene: TRBV6-5
abundance: NA
CDR3nt: TGTGCCAGCAGCCCCTCCCGGACTATCTATGGCTACACCTTC
CDR3aa: CASSPSRTIYGYTF

d_gene: TRBD2
j_gene: TRBJ2-2
v_gene: TRBV20-1
abundance: NA
CDR3nt: TGCAGTGCGGAGAGTCTAGCGGGGTACACCGGGGAGCTGTTTTTT
CDR3aa: CSAESLAGYTGELFF

d_gene: NA
j_gene: TRBJ1-5
v_gene: TRBV7-2
abundance: NA
CDR3nt: TGTGCCAGCAGCCCTCAGGGATTAAGCCCGCATTTT
CDR3aa: CASSPQGLSPHF

d_gene: TRBD1
j_gene: TRBJ1-2
v_gene: TRBV7-2
abundance: NA
CDR3nt: TGTGCCAGCAGATTCGGGACAGGGGGCTATGGCTACACCTTC
CDR3aa: CASRFGTGGYGYTF

d_gene: NA
j_gene: TRBJ1-4
v_gene: TRBV20-1
abundance: NA
CDR3nt: TGCAGTGCTAGACGTGAAGCACATGAAAAACTGTTTTTT
CDR3aa: CSARREAHEKLFF

d_gene: NA
j_gene: TRBJ1-1
v_gene: TRBV5-1
abundance: many
CDR3nt: TGCGCCAGCAGCTCGGCGGCATCGAACACTGAAGCTTTCTTT
CDR3aa: CASSSAASNTEAFF

d_gene: TRBD1
j_gene: TRBJ1-2
v_gene: TRBV7-2
abundance: many
CDR3nt: TGTGCCAGCAGCTTAGAACCAGGGGGCAATGGCTACACCTTC
CDR3aa: CASSLEPGGNGYTF

d_gene: NA
j_gene: TRBJ2-7
v_gene: TRBV10-1
abundance: many
CDR3nt: TGCGCCAGCAGTGAGTCGGACTCCTACGAGCAGTACTTC
CDR3aa: CASSESDSYEQYF

d_gene: TRBD1
j_gene: TRBJ2-1
v_gene: TRBV24-1
abundance: once
CDR3nt: TGTGCCACCAGTGAATCAGGGGGCCCATACAATGAGCAGTTCTTC
CDR3aa: CATSESGGPYNEQFF

d_gene: TRBD1
j_gene: TRBJ1-1
v_gene: TRBV18
abundance: few
CDR3nt: TGTGCCAGCTCCCCCGGGACAGTGGGCACTGAAGCTTTCTTT
CDR3aa: CASSPGTVGTEAFF

d_gene: TRBD2
j_gene: TRBJ2-1
v_gene: TRBV11-1
abundance: NA
CDR3nt: TGTGCCAGCAGCTTAGACCTAGCGGGGGGCTACAATGAGCAGTTCTTC
CDR3aa: CASSLDLAGGYNEQFF

d_gene: TRBD1
j_gene: TRBJ2-7
v_gene: TRBV4-1
abundance: few
CDR3nt: TGCGCCAGCAGCCGTGACAGGGGGAGCTCCTACGAGCAGTACTTC
CDR3aa: CASSRDRGSSYEQYF

d_gene: TRBD2
j_gene: TRBJ2-5
v_gene: TRBV2
abundance: NA
CDR3nt: TGTGCCAGCAGTGAAAGACTAGCGGGGGACCAAGAGACCCAGTACTTC
CDR3aa: CASSERLAGDQETQYF

d_gene: NA
j_gene: TRBJ1-2
v_gene: TRBV4-1
abundance: NA
CDR3nt: TGCGCCAGCAGCCACAGACGAGACGGAGGCTATGGCTACACCTTC
CDR3aa: CASSHRRDGGYGYTF

d_gene: NA
j_gene: TRBJ2-7
v_gene: TRBV21-1
abundance: few
CDR3nt: TGTGCCAGCAGCCTCCACAGGGGTCGGAGCTCCTACGAGCAGTACTTC
CDR3aa: CASSLHRGRSSYEQYF

d_gene: NA
j_gene: TRBJ1-5
v_gene: TRBV27
abundance: NA
CDR3nt: TGTGCCAGCAGTTTAGTATGGGGTCCTAATCAGCCCCAGCATTTT
CDR3aa: CASSLVWGPNQPQHF

d_gene: NA
j_gene: TRBJ1-5
v_gene: TRBV6-2/TRBV6-3
abundance: NA
CDR3nt: TGTGCCAGCACCGACCTAGTCCTAGGGGCTCAGCCCCAGCATTTT
CDR3aa: CASTDLVLGAQPQHF

d_gene: NA
j_gene: TRBJ2-1
v_gene: TRBV9
abundance: NA
CDR3nt: TGTGCCAGCAGCGTAAACTCTCTGGCTCCCCCGTTACAGTTCTTC
CDR3aa: CASSVNSLAPPLQFF

d_gene: TRBD1
j_gene: TRBJ2-3
v_gene: TRBV29-1
abundance: few
CDR3nt: TGCAGCGTTGAGGACAGGGGGCCTGATACGCAGTATTTT
CDR3aa: CSVEDRGPDTQYF

d_gene: TRBD2
j_gene: TRBJ2-1
v_gene: TRBV12-3/TRBV12-4
abundance: many
CDR3nt: TGTGCCAGCAGCAGAACTAGCGGGAGCTCCTACAATGAGCAGTTCTTC
CDR3aa: CASSRTSGSSYNEQFF

d_gene: NA
j_gene: TRBJ1-1
v_gene: TRBV5-1
abundance: few
CDR3nt: TGCGCCAGCAGCCCCCTGGGGCGGACTGAAGCTTTCTTT
CDR3aa: CASSPLGRTEAFF

d_gene: NA
j_gene: TRBJ1-1
v_gene: TRBV29-1
abundance: NA
CDR3nt: TGCAGCGTTGAAGATGGAGGGGCAGGGTACACAGGCACTGAAGCTTTCTTT
CDR3aa: CSVEDGGAGYTGTEAFF

d_gene: TRBD1
j_gene: TRBJ2-7
v_gene: TRBV18
abundance: NA
CDR3nt: TGTGCCAGCTCACCACCGGGGACAGGGCCACTCTCCTACGAGCAGTACTTC
CDR3aa: CASSPPGTGPLSYEQYF

d_gene: TRBD1
j_gene: TRBJ2-5
v_gene: TRBV12-3/TRBV12-4
abundance: NA
CDR3nt: TGTGCCAGCAGTTTCGGGACAGGGGGCGTGGAGACCCAGTACTTC
CDR3aa: CASSFGTGGVETQYF

d_gene: TRBD2
j_gene: TRBJ2-3
v_gene: TRBV11-2
abundance: few
CDR3nt: TGTGCCAGCAGCTTAGAATGGACTAGCGGGGGCCGCACAGATACGCAGTATTTT
CDR3aa: CASSLEWTSGGRTDTQYF

d_gene: TRBD1
j_gene: TRBJ2-6
v_gene: TRBV5-1
abundance: few
CDR3nt: TGCGCCAGCGGACAGGCTCTGGCGGCCAACGTCCTGACTTTC
CDR3aa: CASGQALAANVLTF

d_gene: TRBD2
j_gene: TRBJ2-3
v_gene: TRBV12-3/TRBV12-4
abundance: few
CDR3nt: TGTGCCAGCAACCTTAGCGGGGGGGGTGGAGATACGCAGTATTTT
CDR3aa: CASNLSGGGGDTQYF

d_gene: NA
j_gene: TRBJ2-5
v_gene: TRBV5-1
abundance: NA
CDR3nt: TGCGCCAGCAGCTTGGACGGGTCCCAGGGCATAGAGACCCAGTACTTC
CDR3aa: CASSLDGSQGIETQYF

d_gene: TRBD2
j_gene: TRBJ2-4
v_gene: TRBV5-1
abundance: many
CDR3nt: TGCGCCAGCAGCCTCCTGACTAGCGGGGGCTCGGACATTCAGTACTTC
CDR3aa: CASSLLTSGGSDIQYF